This T cell receptor beta chain is drawn from a study of Graves' ophthalmopathy and Graves' hyperthyroidism. This clonotype was recorded a few times. Antigen unknown. RNA transcripts yielded amplified TCR beta CDR3 regions. HTBI primers served in a first-round RT-PCR, which a second-round multiplex PCR followed. MiXCR, run by TCRdb on the multiplex PCR reads, gives a single entry per CDR3 protein. The sample has roughly 160,000 distinct CDR3 sequences, 35% to 50% seen once; the top ten hold about 9.5%. PBMCs were isolated by Ficoll-Paque density gradient centrifugation, using roughly 10 ml of fresh peripheral blood as the starting material. Germline V gene lookup returns CDR1 SGHTA and CDR2 FQGNSA. This CDR3 has 15 residues. V gave up 5 bases and J gave up 4 bases, with 17 bases separating them. Overall study results and limits: This model predicted ophthalmopathy progression (sensitivity 60% to 71%, specificity 72% to 85%). A model built from 13 signatures distinguished ophthalmopathy from stable hyperthyroidism with 85% to 90% sensitivity and about 80% specificity.

Sequenced material: peripheral blood. The receptor comes from a man aged 30 to 45 with Graves' ophthalmopathy. The chain carries TRBV7-2 and TRBJ1-1, with D maybe TRBD1 (6 bases). The DNA of the CDR3 is TGTGCCAGCAGCCAGCAGGGGCCCGGAGGCACTGAAGCTTTCTTT. It specifies CASSQQGPGGTEAFF.